This T cell receptor (beta chain) is from a study of T cell responses to AZD1222 COVID-19 vaccine. Findings of the study overall: Donor demographics were predominantly white British with a female majority; clonal diversity may be underestimated.

Sequencing was performed with immunoSEQ multiplex PCR; in TCRdb, only in-frame clones are kept and a portion is missing. In the table there are about 150,000 clones, about 91% of which are singletons. This clone has a handful of counts. Antigen specificity is unknown. The specimen comprised peripheral blood, sampled on day 0 of AZD1222 vaccination. The receptor was derived from an adult in good health.

CDR3 in DNA: TGTGCCAGCAGTTCTCAGGGACAGGGAACTTGGGGCTACACCTTC. This codes for CASSSQGQGTWGYTF. The chain couples TRBV28 to TRBJ1-2, with 9 bases aligning to TRBD1. Germline lookup yields CDR1 MDHEN and CDR2 SYDVKM. The CDR3 has 15 residues. V trimming: 4 bases; J trimming: 8 bases; junction bases outside the gene matches: 11.